Presented here are 17 T cell receptor beta chains from one specimen sequenced in a study of T cell responses to AZD1222 COVID-19 vaccine. Using immunoSEQ multiplex PCR, the repertoire was profiled, and TCRdb retains in-frame clones only, with some absent. The data contain about 110,000 clones, 92% of them singletons. This sample comprised peripheral blood, obtained 28 days after the second AZD1222 dose. Receptor source: an adult who received the AZD1222 COVID-19 vaccine.

The chain is built from TRBV25-1 and TRBJ1-4; D remains unclear. Germline CDR1 and CDR2: MGHDK and SYGVNS. This CDR3 has 17 amino acids. V was clipped by 1 base and J by 0 bases, with 12 bases between them. The DNA for the CDR3 is TGTGCCAGCAGTGAATTTGTGAGGAACCCAACTAATGAAAAACTGTTTTTT. It translates to CASSEFVRNPTNEKLFF.

The chain links TRBV4-3 to TRBJ2-3, with D possibly matching TRBD2 (6 bases). CDR3 length: 16 amino acids. V lost 1 base to trimming and J lost 0 bases, with 11 bases between them. Per the germline V gene, CDR1 is LGHNA and CDR2 is YSLEER. The DNA of the CDR3 is TGCGCCAGCAGCCAAGGGTCTAGCGCTAGCACAGATACGCAGTATTTT. As protein: CASSQGSSASTDTQYF.

The J gene is TRBJ1-6, the V gene TRBV11-2, with D possibly matching TRBD1 (5 bases). The CDR3 contains 13 residues. Germline V lookup: CDR1 SGHAT, CDR2 FQNNGV. The V gene lost 1 base and the J gene lost 15 bases, with 13 bases spanning the gap. DNA of the CDR3: TGTGCCAGCAGCTTAGTTCGTCAGGGCTTCCTCCACTTT. Translating it yields CASSLVRQGFLHF.

The chain employs TRBV18 and TRBJ1-2, with TRBD1 matching 10 bases. Germline values: CDR1 KGHSH, CDR2 LQKENI. The CDR3 is 15 amino acids. The V gene end was trimmed by 1 base and the J gene end by 3 bases; junction bases not matched to a gene: 2. CDR3: CASSPQTGGHYGYTF. The CDR3 DNA reads TGTGCCAGCTCACCACAGACAGGGGGCCACTATGGCTACACCTTC.

The V gene is TRBV6-2 or TRBV6-3, the J gene TRBJ2-3, with a weak D call TRBD2 (7 bases). With 0 bases removed from V and 4 bases from J, the gap between germline ends came to 17 bases. This CDR3 spans 17 amino acids. Germline-derived CDR1 and CDR2 are MNHEY and SVGEGT. In DNA, the CDR3 is TGTGCCAGCAGTTACTCCAAACCGGGGGGCCGGGCAGATACGCAGTATTTT. It translates to CASSYSKPGGRADTQYF.

V gene TRBV19 combines with J gene TRBJ1-5, with 7 bases matching TRBD1. The length of the CDR3 is 15 residues. The ends lost 7 bases at V and 1 base at J; junction bases unmatched: 7. The germline CDR1 and CDR2 sequences are LNHDA and SQIVND (reference sequence). CDR3: CASTDTGVSNQPQHF. CDR3 sequence (DNA): TGTGCCAGTACCGATACAGGGGTGAGCAATCAGCCCCAGCATTTT.

The chain is built from TRBV3-1 (or the pseudogene TRBV3-2) and TRBJ2-7; D is uncertain. The CDR3 sequence is 13 residues long. The germline V and J ends were trimmed by 1 base and 6 bases, with 10 bases remaining between them. Germline V CDR1 and CDR2: LGHDT, YNNKEL (reference sequence). CDR3 protein: CASSQASDGEQYF. CDR3 nucleotide sequence: TGTGCCAGCAGCCAAGCAAGCGACGGCGAGCAGTACTTC.

The J gene is TRBJ2-3, the V gene TRBV24-1, with TRBD1 matching over 7 bases. This CDR3 spans 17 amino acids. After removal of 3 bases from V and 1 base from J, the junction contained 9 bases not matched to a gene. Germline V CDR1 and CDR2: KGHDR, SFDVKD. In nucleotides, the CDR3 is TGTGCCACCAGTGATCCACCAGGGGGTGAGGGCACAGATACGCAGTATTTT. Protein sequence: CATSDPPGGEGTDTQYF.

The chain uses TRBV7-8 and TRBJ2-1, with D tentatively TRBD1 (5 bases). The CDR3 runs to 17 residues. V was cut by 2 bases and J by 4 bases, with 18 bases left in between. CDR1 is SGHVS, CDR2 FQNEAQ, per germline. In DNA form, the CDR3 reads TGTGCCAGCAGCTTATGGGGTGGTACAGGTCCTTACAATGAGCAGTTCTTC. This gives the protein CASSLWGGTGPYNEQFF.

Remarks on this clone: One end of the junction does not line up with germline, which may come from a read error. The DNA of the CDR3 is TGTGCTAGCAGCTTAGGCCTGGGCAGCCAAGAGACCCAGTACTTC. Translating it yields CASSLGLGSQETQYF. The chain recombines TRBV7-7 with TRBJ2-5; no definite D call. This CDR3 region has 15 residues. The germline CDR1 and CDR2 sequences are SSHAT and FNYEAQ (reference sequence). Full variable domain (remainder filled in from reference TRBV7-7 and TRBJ2-5): GAGVSQSPRYKVTKRGQDVTLRCDPISSHATLYWYQQALGQGPEFLTYFNYEAQPDKSGLPSDRFSAERPEGSISTLTIQRTEQRDSAMYRCASSLGLGSQETQYFGPGTRLLVL.

The chain combines TRBV4-3 with TRBJ1-5, with 7 bases that match TRBD1. CDR1 and CDR2 (germline): LGHNA, YSLEER. The CDR3 length is 15 residues. V lost 3 bases and J lost 3; bases outside the gene matches: 5. Here the CDR3 DNA reads TGCGCCAGCAGCCAGGAGACAGGGCTCAATCAGCCCCAGCATTTT. Its protein is CASSQETGLNQPQHF.

This clone has just one count. This chain links TRBV11-2 with TRBJ1-6, with a tentative D call TRBD1 (5 bases). In germline, CDR1 is SGHAT, CDR2 FQNNGV. V lost 4 bases and J 9 bases, leaving 16 bases between the germline ends. The CDR3 covers 15 residues. The CDR3 here is CASSSPGVRGSPLHF. The CDR3 nucleotides read TGTGCCAGCAGCTCCCCGGGGGTCCGGGGTTCACCCCTCCACTTT.

This chain links TRBV19 with TRBJ1-5; D is undetermined. The CDR3 runs to 14 residues. CDR1 is LNHDA and CDR2 is SQIVND in the germline V gene (reference sequence). V lost 2 bases and J lost 3, with 8 bases in between. The CDR3 region is CASSIRDYNQPQHF. The CDR3 DNA follows: TGTGCCAGTAGTATACGGGATTACAATCAGCCCCAGCATTTT.

The J gene is TRBJ1-4, the V gene TRBV28; D is perhaps TRBD1 (6 bases). V lost 3 bases and J lost 5, with 16 bases in between. This CDR3 has 16 amino acids. From germline, CDR1 is MDHEN and CDR2 SYDVKM. The CDR3 coding sequence is TGTGCCAGCAGTTTGGAAGGGGGGACACTGAATGAAAAACTGTTTTTT. Translation gives CASSLEGGTLNEKLFF. The variable domain in full, completed from reference TRBV28 and TRBJ1-4, reads DVKVTQSSRYLVKRTGEKVFLECVQDMDHENMFWYRQDPGLGLRLIYFSYDVKMKEKGDIPEGYSVSREKKERFSLILESASTNQTSMYLCASSLEGGTLNEKLFFGSGTQLSVL.

This chain links TRBV21-1 with TRBJ1-1; TRBD1 is the table's D call and was not checked against the DNA. TRBV21-1 is a recognized pseudogene. This CDR3 is built from 15 residues. The CDR3 is CASSNRTGRNTEAFF. The CDR3 DNA sequence: TGTGCCAGCAGCAACAGGACAGGGCGGAACACTGAAGCTTTCTTT.

The V and J genes are TRBV18 and TRBJ1-1; D is ambiguous. V lost 3 bases, J lost 7 bases, and 15 bases lay in between. Germline V gives CDR1 KGHSH, CDR2 LQKENI. The length of the CDR3 is 14 residues. As DNA, the CDR3 is TGTGCCAGCTCACCGGGCCTCTGGCGGTTTGAAGCTTTCTTT. It yields the protein CASSPGLWRFEAFF.

As to this clone: Other DNA sequences in the sample encode the same CDR3. This chain joins TRBV5-1 and TRBJ1-1; D gene uncertain. Germline CDR1 is SGHRS and CDR2 is YFSETQ. With 2 bases removed from V and 0 bases from J, the gap between germline ends came to 5 bases. The CDR3 runs to 13 residues. The DNA for the CDR3 is TGCGCCAGCAGCTTAGAGATGAACACTGAAGCTTTCTTT. Translation gives CASSLEMNTEAFF.